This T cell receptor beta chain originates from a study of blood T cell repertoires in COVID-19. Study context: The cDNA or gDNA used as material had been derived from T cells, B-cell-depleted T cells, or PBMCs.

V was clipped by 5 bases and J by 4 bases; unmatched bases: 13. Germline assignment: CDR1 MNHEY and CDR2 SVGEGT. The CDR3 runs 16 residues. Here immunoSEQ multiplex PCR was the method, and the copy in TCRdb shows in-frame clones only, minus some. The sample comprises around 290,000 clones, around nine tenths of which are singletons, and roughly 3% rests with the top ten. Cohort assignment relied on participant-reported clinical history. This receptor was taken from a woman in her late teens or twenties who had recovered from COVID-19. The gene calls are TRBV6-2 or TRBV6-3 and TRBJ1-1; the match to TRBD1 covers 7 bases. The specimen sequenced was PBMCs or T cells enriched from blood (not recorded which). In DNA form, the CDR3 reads TGTGCCAGCAGTCCCTGGGGGACAGTTGGGAGCACTGAAGCTTTCTTT. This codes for CASSPWGTVGSTEAFF.